A single sample is the source of the 23 T cell receptor beta chains below, sequenced in a study of blood T cell repertoires in COVID-19. TCRdb's table, derived via immunoSEQ multiplex PCR, lists solely in-frame clones and lacks some. This table holds some 370,000 clones, roughly four fifths found once. The sequenced sample consisted of PBMCs or T cells enriched from blood (not recorded which). The receptors originated from a woman aged 45 to 65 who had recovered from COVID-19.

This chain links TRBV6-4 with TRBJ1-2; no firm D call. The germline CDR1 and CDR2 sequences are MRHNA and SNTAGT. This CDR3 spans 15 amino acids. V was cut by 2 bases and J by 5 bases, with 15 bases left in between. The CDR3 loop is CASSDIVRGYYGYTF. The CDR3 nucleotides read TGTGCCAGCAGTGACATCGTAAGAGGGTATTATGGCTACACCTTC.

The genes are TRBV19 and TRBJ2-6; 9 bases are a match to TRBD1. This CDR3 has 18 residues. J was trimmed by 0 bases and V by 7 bases; bases with no gene match: 10. The germline CDR1 and CDR2 sequences are LNHDA and SQIVND (reference sequence). DNA for the CDR3: TGTGCCAGTACCGCCGGGGGGACAGGGAGCTCTGGGGCCAACGTCCTGACTTTC. Protein: CASTAGGTGSSGANVLTF.

This chain uses TRBV6-5 with TRBJ1-1, with a tentative D call TRBD1 (6 bases). The V end lost 6 bases, the J end lost 3 bases, and 11 bases lay between the germline ends. Germline V CDR1 and CDR2: MNHEY, SVGAGI. CDR3 length: 13 residues. CDR3 residues: CASSGTGHTEAFF. The DNA of the CDR3 is TGTGCCAGCAGCGGAACAGGGCACACTGAAGCTTTCTTT.

This rearrangement joins TRBV18 to TRBJ2-3; D is ambiguous. Germline V gene data show CDR1 as KGHSH and CDR2 as LQKENI. V lost 3 bases and J 4 bases, leaving 14 bases between the germline ends. This CDR3 contains 15 residues. CDR3 region: CASSPVARSADTQYF. DNA for the CDR3: TGTGCCAGCTCACCGGTGGCTCGGAGCGCAGATACGCAGTATTTT.

The chain combines TRBV30 with TRBJ1-2; D is unclear. The CDR3 contains 12 residues. Germline V gives CDR1 GTSNPN, CDR2 SVGIG (reference sequence). V dropped 0 bases and J dropped 5 bases, with 7 bases sitting between them. CDR3 loop: CAWSVPGYGYTF. The DNA of the CDR3 is TGTGCCTGGAGTGTACCGGGGTATGGCTACACCTTC.

This chain joins TRBV7-2 and TRBJ2-3; D remains ambiguous. This CDR3 comprises 14 residues. CDR1 is SGHTA and CDR2 is FQGNSA in the germline V gene. Trimming stripped 1 base from V and 4 bases from J, with 9 bases between. CDR3 nucleotide sequence: TGTGCCAGCAGCTTAGAGCTAAACTCAGATACGCAGTATTTT. This codes for CASSLELNSDTQYF.

V gene TRBV7-8 combines with J gene TRBJ2-7, with D possibly TRBD2 on 5 matching bases. The CDR3 covers 15 residues. From germline, CDR1 is SGHVS and CDR2 FQNEAQ. V lost 2 bases and J 7 bases, leaving 18 bases between the germline ends. The CDR3 bases are TGTGCCAGCAGCTTAATGACGTCCCTTCCGGGAGAGCAGTACTTC. It yields the protein CASSLMTSLPGEQYF. The full variable domain, rest sourced from reference TRBV7-8 and TRBJ2-7, is GAGVSQSPRYKVAKRGQDVALRCDPISGHVSLFWYQQALGQGPEFLTYFQNEAQLDKSGLPSDRFFAERPEGSVSTLKIQRTQQEDSAVYLCASSLMTSLPGEQYFGPGTRLTVT.

V is TRBV5-4 and J is TRBJ1-2, with 11 bases matching TRBD1. The CDR3 loop spans 14 amino acids. The junction had 2 bases not matched to a gene; V was cut back by 4 bases and J by 3 bases. Per the germline V gene, CDR1 is SGHNT and CDR2 is YYREEE (reference sequence). Here the CDR3 reads CASSPGQGDYGYTF. The CDR3 DNA reads as TGTGCCAGCAGCCCGGGACAGGGGGACTATGGCTACACCTTC.

The rearrangement links TRBV29-1 to TRBJ1-1; TRBD1 aligns across 7 bases. The ends lost 3 bases at V and 0 bases at J; junction bases unmatched: 7. The CDR3 covers 15 residues. Germline CDR1 SQVTM, CDR2 ANQGSEA. This CDR3 reads CSVERRQGLNTEAFF. For the CDR3, the DNA is TGCAGCGTTGAGAGGCGACAGGGCCTGAACACTGAAGCTTTCTTT.

V gene TRBV5-6 combines with J gene TRBJ2-7; TRBD2 matches 11 bases. Trimming took 4 bases from V and 4 from J; bases not matched to a gene: 10. The germline V gene encodes CDR1 SGHDT and CDR2 YYEEEE. The CDR3 covers 16 residues. The CDR3: CASSAEVWTSGYEQYF. DNA for the CDR3: TGTGCCAGCAGCGCTGAGGTGTGGACTAGCGGGTACGAGCAGTACTTC.

The genes are TRBV5-1 and TRBJ1-4, with D possibly being TRBD1 (6 bases). This CDR3 is built from 14 residues. Between the trimmed V and J ends, which lost 1 base and 8 bases, there was a span of 12 bases. Germline V gene lookup returns CDR1 SGHRS and CDR2 YFSETQ. The CDR3 bases are TGCGCCAGCAGCTTGTTACAGGGTGGAGAAAAACTGTTTTTT. It yields the protein CASSLLQGGEKLFF.

J is TRBJ1-2 and V is TRBV19, with D unclear. The germline V and J ends were trimmed by 4 bases and 3 bases, with 12 bases remaining between them. Germline CDR1 is LNHDA and CDR2 is SQIVND (reference sequence). This CDR3 has 14 residues. CDR3 nucleotides: TGTGCCAGTAGTACCAAAGGCGGCCACTATGGCTACACCTTC. Translation gives CASSTKGGHYGYTF. Full variable domain (remainder filled in from reference TRBV19 and TRBJ1-2): DGGITQSPKYLFRKEGQNVTLSCEQNLNHDAMYWYRQDPGQGLRLIYYSQIVNDFQKGDIAEGYSVSREKKESFPLTVTSAQKNPTAFYLCASSTKGGHYGYTFGSGTRLTVV.

The chain couples TRBV5-1 to TRBJ2-1; D remains ambiguous. CDR3 size: 13 residues. Trimming left V 4 bases short and J 12 bases short, with 17 bases between. Germline V gives CDR1 SGHRS, CDR2 YFSETQ. DNA of the CDR3: TGCGCCAGCAGCGGAATGGCGGAGAGCCGGCAGTTCTTC. As protein: CASSGMAESRQFF.

This clone has only one observation. This rearrangement joins TRBV29-1 to TRBJ2-7; unclear D gene. This CDR3 has 14 amino acids. Germline V lookup: CDR1 SQVTM, CDR2 ANQGSEA. Trimming took 8 bases from V and 4 from J, leaving 21 bases between them. In DNA form, the CDR3 reads TGCAGCCCAACCGGTCGAGAGACACCTTACGAGCAGTACTTC. This encodes CSPTGRETPYEQYF.

The genes are TRBV15 and TRBJ1-1, with D hard to call. The length of the CDR3 is 15 residues. V lost 5 bases and J lost 0, with 13 bases in between. Germline values: CDR1 LNHNV, CDR2 YYDKDF (reference sequence). CDR3 amino acids: CATSLRGTLNTEAFF. The CDR3 nucleotides read TGTGCCACCAGCCTCCGAGGAACGTTGAACACTGAAGCTTTCTTT.

The chain is built from TRBV6-1 and TRBJ2-3; 11 bases map to TRBD2. Germline assignment: CDR1 MNHNS and CDR2 SASEGT. The J segment lost 4 bases and the V segment lost 4 bases, leaving 7 bases of the junction unmatched. The CDR3 consists of 16 residues. CDR3 bases: TGTGCCAGCAGTGTCGTTAGCGGGGGGGCCTCAGATACGCAGTATTTT. Its protein is CASSVVSGGASDTQYF.

Here the CDR3 reads CASSPRGQGDHYGYTF. In DNA form, the CDR3 reads TGTGCCAGCTCACCACGAGGACAGGGGGATCACTATGGCTACACCTTC. The chain employs TRBV18 and TRBJ1-2, with TRBD1 identical over 10 bases. Trimming took 1 base from V and 3 from J; bases not matched to a gene: 5. CDR3 length: 16 residues. Germline V gives CDR1 KGHSH, CDR2 LQKENI.

This chain joins TRBV30 and TRBJ1-3; D remains unclear. The CDR3 runs to 16 residues. Germline values: CDR1 GTSNPN, CDR2 SVGIG (reference sequence). Trimming took 2 bases from V and 0 from J, leaving 14 bases between them. CDR3 nucleotide sequence: TGTGCCTGGAGTCCTGCCCCGGGAGACTCTGGAAACACCATATATTTT. Encoded protein: CAWSPAPGDSGNTIYF.

V usage is TRBV15 and J usage is TRBJ1-2; no definite D call. The germline V gene has CDR1 LNHNV and CDR2 YYDKDF (reference sequence). Between the trimmed V and J ends, which lost 0 bases and 8 bases, there was a span of 13 bases. This CDR3 has 14 residues. The CDR3 coding sequence is TGTGCCACCAGCAGAGATCATACAGTTCAAGGCTACACCTTC. Translation: CATSRDHTVQGYTF.

V usage is TRBV6-2 or TRBV6-3 and J usage is TRBJ2-3; 11 bases line up with TRBD2. The CDR3 runs to 16 residues. Trimming took 1 base from V and 0 from J; bases not matched to a gene: 0. In germline, CDR1 is MNHEY, CDR2 SVGEGT. CDR3 sequence reads: CASSYWTSGSTDTQYF. In DNA form, the CDR3 reads TGTGCCAGCAGTTACTGGACTAGCGGGAGCACAGATACGCAGTATTTT.

This chain links TRBV2 with TRBJ2-1; 8 bases align to TRBD2. The germline gives CDR1 SNHLY, CDR2 FYNNEI. V was clipped by 3 bases and J by 6 bases; unmatched bases: 7. The CDR3 length is 15 residues. DNA for the CDR3: TGTGCCAGCAGTGACCTGGCGGGGGGAGGCAATGAGCAGTTCTTC. This gives the protein CASSDLAGGGNEQFF.

The chain carries TRBV20-1 and TRBJ2-7; TRBD2 is a possible D gene (6 bases). The V end was cut by 3 bases, the J end by 7 bases, with 19 bases between. This CDR3 is 14 amino acids long. Germline V gives CDR1 DFQATT, CDR2 SNEGSKA (reference sequence). The CDR3 DNA reads TGCAGTGCTAGTAAGGGACTGCCAGCGGAGGAGCAGTACTTC. This gives the protein CSASKGLPAEEQYF.

This clone was picked up a small number of times. The J gene is TRBJ1-5, the V gene TRBV7-2; a possible D gene is TRBD1 (6 bases). CDR3 size: 16 residues. The germline V gene encodes CDR1 SGHTA and CDR2 FQGNSA. Trimming pared 5 bases from V and 7 bases from J, leaving 21 bases between. The CDR3 DNA follows: TGTGCCAGCAGCCCCTTCGTCACCGCAGGGGCACAGCCCCAGCATTTT. This codes for CASSPFVTAGAQPQHF.